This TCR beta chain was captured in a study of cytomegalovirus exposure and HLA in healthy donors. Germline CDR1 SGHTA, CDR2 FQGNSA. The CDR3 is made up of 16 amino acids. The V end lost 5 bases, the J end lost 3 bases, and 17 bases lay between the germline ends. In the PCR, 60 Vbeta and 13 Jbeta primers were used. Clones were sequenced by immunoSEQ multiplex PCR, and TCRdb holds only the in-frame ones, with some missing. The sample includes approximately 190,000 clones. This rearrangement joins TRBV7-2 to TRBJ1-3; D ambiguous. The sample was PBMCs. The TCR comes from a boy younger than 18 in good health and CMV-seronegative. The CDR3 DNA is TGTGCCAGCAGCCCTCGGTCGAGCGAGCATGGAAACACCATATATTTT. Protein product: CASSPRSSEHGNTIYF.